In this sample, the clone carrying this T cell receptor beta chain turned up many times. What it binds is not known. This record belongs to a study of Graves' ophthalmopathy and Graves' hyperthyroidism. Study background: Samples of peripheral blood were obtained at initial diagnosis, prior to treatment of any kind.

Whole-study findings and limits: A majority of expanded thyroid clonotypes exceeding 0.001 frequency were likewise present in blood.

Reliance was placed on clinical symptoms, serum thyroxine, TRAb, thyroid ultrasound and orbital computed tomography for diagnosis. PBMCs came from 8.5 to 10 ml of fresh peripheral blood. The study amplified TCR beta CDR3 regions using RNA transcripts. HTBI-primed RT-PCR formed the first round, and a multiplex PCR formed the second. MiXCR, run by TCRdb on the multiplex PCR reads, gives a single entry per CDR3 protein. The top ten clones hold 2% to 2.5% of a sample with a few hundred thousand distinct CDR3 sequences, approximately 17% of them seen once. The germline V gene encodes CDR1 DFQATT and CDR2 SNEGSKA (reference sequence). The germline V and J ends were trimmed by 3 bases and 2 bases, with 14 bases remaining between them. CDR3 length: 14 residues.

The rearrangement uses TRBV20-1 and TRBJ2-7; tentatively, D is TRBD1 or TRBD2 (5 bases each). This clonotype was sampled from an adult woman with stable Graves' hyperthyroidism. Input material: peripheral blood. The CDR3 region is CSASKAGTAYEQYF. The CDR3 DNA reads as TGCAGTGCTAGTAAGGCCGGGACGGCCTACGAGCAGTACTTC.